The sequence of this T cell receptor (beta chain) was determined in a study of neoadjuvant anti-PD-1 for oral cavity cancer. Tumor libraries mostly used about 5.1 ug genomic DNA, two replicates each. Sequencing used immunoSEQ multiplex PCR; TCRdb keeps in-frame clones, though not all of them. The table has tens of thousands of clones, under 30% seen once. Indicated time point: after neoadjuvant nivolumab, at surgical resection. The CDR3 runs to 14 residues. Per germline, CDR1 SNHLY and CDR2 FYNNEI. Trimming removed 0 bases from V and 9 bases from J, with 12 bases in between. General study points: TCR analyses covered only a few patients per response group.

This clone has a handful of counts. The target antigen is unknown. V and J are TRBV2 and TRBJ2-1, with TRBD2 as a possible D gene (6 bases). The receptor was isolated from a person between 35 and 79 years old with oral cavity squamous cell carcinoma. The sequenced sample was tumor tissue, obtained after nivolumab (anti-PD-1) treatment. For the CDR3, the DNA is TGTGCCAGCAGTGAAGCTTTCGGACTAAGTGAGCAGTTCTTC. The encoded protein is CASSEAFGLSEQFF.